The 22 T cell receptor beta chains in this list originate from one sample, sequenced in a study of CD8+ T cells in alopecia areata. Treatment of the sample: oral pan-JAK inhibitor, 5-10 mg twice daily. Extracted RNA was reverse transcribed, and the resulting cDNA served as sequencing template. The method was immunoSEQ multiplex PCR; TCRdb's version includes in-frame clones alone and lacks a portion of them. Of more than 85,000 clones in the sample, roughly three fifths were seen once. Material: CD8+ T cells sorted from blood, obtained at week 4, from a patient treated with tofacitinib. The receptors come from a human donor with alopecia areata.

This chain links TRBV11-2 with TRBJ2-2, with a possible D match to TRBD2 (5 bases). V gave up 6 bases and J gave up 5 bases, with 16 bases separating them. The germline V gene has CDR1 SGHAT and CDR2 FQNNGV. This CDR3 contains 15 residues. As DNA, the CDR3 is TGTGCCAGCAGTCTCCGGGAAAGCAAGACCGGGGAGCTGTTTTTT. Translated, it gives CASSLRESKTGELFF. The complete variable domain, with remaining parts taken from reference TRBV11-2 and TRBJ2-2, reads EAGVAQSPRYKIIEKRQSVAFWCNPISGHATLYWYQQILGQGPKLLIQFQNNGVVDDSQLPKDRFSAERLKGVDSTLKIQPAKLEDSAVYLCASSLRESKTGELFFGEGSRLTVL.

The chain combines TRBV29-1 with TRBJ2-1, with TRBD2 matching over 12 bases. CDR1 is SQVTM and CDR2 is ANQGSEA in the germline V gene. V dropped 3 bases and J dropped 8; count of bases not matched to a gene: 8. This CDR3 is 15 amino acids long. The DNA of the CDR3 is TGCAGCGTTGACGGACTAGCGGGAACTTGGGATGAGCAGTTCTTC. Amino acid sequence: CSVDGLAGTWDEQFF.

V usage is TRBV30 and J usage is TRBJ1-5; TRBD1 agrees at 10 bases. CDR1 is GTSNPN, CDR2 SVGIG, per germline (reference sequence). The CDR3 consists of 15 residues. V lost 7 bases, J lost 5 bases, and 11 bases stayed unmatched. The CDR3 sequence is CASEEGTGVDQPQHF. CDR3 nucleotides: TGTGCCTCCGAAGAGGGGACAGGGGTGGATCAGCCCCAGCATTTT.

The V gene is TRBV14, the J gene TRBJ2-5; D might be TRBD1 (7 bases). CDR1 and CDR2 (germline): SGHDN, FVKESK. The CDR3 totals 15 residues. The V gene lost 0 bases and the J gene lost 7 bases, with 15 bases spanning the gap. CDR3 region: CASSQEQGIGGTQYF. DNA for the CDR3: TGTGCCAGCAGCCAAGAACAGGGGATCGGGGGGACCCAGTACTTC.

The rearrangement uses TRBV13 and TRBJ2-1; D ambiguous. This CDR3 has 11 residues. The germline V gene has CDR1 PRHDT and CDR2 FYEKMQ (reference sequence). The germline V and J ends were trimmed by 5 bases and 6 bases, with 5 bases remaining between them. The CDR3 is CASSTSNEQFF. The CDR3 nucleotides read TGTGCCAGCAGCACCAGCAATGAGCAGTTCTTC.

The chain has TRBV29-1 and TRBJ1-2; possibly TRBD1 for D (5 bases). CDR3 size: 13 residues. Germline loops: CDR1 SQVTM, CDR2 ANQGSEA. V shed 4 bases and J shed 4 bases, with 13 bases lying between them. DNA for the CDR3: TGCAGCGTTGCTCTCGGGACTAGCTATGGCTACACCTTC. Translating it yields CSVALGTSYGYTF. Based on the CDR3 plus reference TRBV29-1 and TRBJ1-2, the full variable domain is SAVISQKPSRDICQRGTSLTIQCQVDSQVTMMFWYRQQPGQSLTLIATANQGSEATYESGFVIDKFPISRPNLTFSTLTVSNMSPEDSSIYLCSVALGTSYGYTFGSGTRLTVV.

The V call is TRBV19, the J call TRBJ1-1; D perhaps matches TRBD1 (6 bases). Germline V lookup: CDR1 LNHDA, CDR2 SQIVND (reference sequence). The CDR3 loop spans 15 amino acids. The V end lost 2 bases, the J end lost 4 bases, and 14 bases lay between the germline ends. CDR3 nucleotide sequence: TGTGCCAGTAGTATATGGGCCAGGGGTGGCACTGAAGCTTTCTTT. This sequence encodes CASSIWARGGTEAFF.

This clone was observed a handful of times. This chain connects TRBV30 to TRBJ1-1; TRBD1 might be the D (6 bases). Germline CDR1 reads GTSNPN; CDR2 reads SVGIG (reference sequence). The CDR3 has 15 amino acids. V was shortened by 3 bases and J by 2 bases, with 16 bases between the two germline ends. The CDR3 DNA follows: TGTGCCTGGAGAACAGGGTCCCTGATTAACACTGAAGCTTTCTTT. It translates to CAWRTGSLINTEAFF.

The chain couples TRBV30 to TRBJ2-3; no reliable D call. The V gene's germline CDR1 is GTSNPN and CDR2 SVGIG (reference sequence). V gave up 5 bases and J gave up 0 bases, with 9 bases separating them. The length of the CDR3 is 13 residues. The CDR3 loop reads CAWSHTSTDTQYF. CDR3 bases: TGTGCCTGGTCTCATACTAGCACAGATACGCAGTATTTT.

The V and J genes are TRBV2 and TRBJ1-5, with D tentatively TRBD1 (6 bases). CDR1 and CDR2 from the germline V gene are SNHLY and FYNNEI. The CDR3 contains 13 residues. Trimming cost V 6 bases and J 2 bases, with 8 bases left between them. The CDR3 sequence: CASRQGGNQPQHF. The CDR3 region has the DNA TGTGCCAGCAGACAGGGCGGCAATCAGCCCCAGCATTTT.

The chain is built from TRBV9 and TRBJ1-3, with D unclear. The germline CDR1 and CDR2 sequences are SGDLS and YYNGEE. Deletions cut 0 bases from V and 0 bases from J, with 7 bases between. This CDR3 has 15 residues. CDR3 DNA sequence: TGTGCCAGCAGCGTAGACGGAAGCTCTGGAAACACCATATATTTT. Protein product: CASSVDGSSGNTIYF. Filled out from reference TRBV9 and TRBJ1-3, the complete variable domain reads DSGVTQTPKHLITATGQRVTLRCSPRSGDLSVYWYQQSLDQGLQFLIQYYNGEERAKGNILERFSAQQFPDLHSELNLSSLELGDSALYFCASSVDGSSGNTIYFGEGSWLTVV.

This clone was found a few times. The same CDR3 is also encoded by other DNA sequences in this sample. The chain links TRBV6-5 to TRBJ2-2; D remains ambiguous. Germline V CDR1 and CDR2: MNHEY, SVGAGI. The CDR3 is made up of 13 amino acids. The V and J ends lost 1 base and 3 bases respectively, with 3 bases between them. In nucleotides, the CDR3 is TGTGCCAGCAGTTACTTGGACACCGGGGAGCTGTTTTTT. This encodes CASSYLDTGELFF.

The CDR3 spells CASSQDAVAGGYEQFF. CDR3 sequence (DNA): TGCGCCAGCAGCCAAGATGCGGTAGCGGGAGGCTATGAGCAGTTCTTC. J is TRBJ2-1 and V is TRBV4-3, with TRBD2 matching over 10 bases. After removal of 0 bases from V and 8 bases from J, the junction contained 7 bases not matched to a gene. Germline lookup yields CDR1 LGHNA and CDR2 YSLEER. This CDR3 is built from 16 residues.

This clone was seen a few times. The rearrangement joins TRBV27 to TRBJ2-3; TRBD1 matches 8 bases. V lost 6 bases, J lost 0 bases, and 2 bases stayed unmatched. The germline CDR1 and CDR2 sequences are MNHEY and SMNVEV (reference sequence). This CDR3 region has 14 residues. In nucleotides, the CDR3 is TGTGCCAGCAGGCGGACAGGGAGCACAGATACGCAGTATTTT. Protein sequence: CASRRTGSTDTQYF.

CDR3 sequence reads: CASSQGSDRGLYEQYF. CDR3 in DNA: TGCGCCAGCAGCCAAGGTTCGGACAGGGGGCTATACGAGCAGTACTTC. The genes are TRBV4-3 and TRBJ2-7, with 11 bases fitting TRBD1. J was trimmed by 4 bases and V by 1 base; bases with no gene match: 6. Germline values: CDR1 LGHNA, CDR2 YSLEER. The CDR3 is made up of 16 amino acids.

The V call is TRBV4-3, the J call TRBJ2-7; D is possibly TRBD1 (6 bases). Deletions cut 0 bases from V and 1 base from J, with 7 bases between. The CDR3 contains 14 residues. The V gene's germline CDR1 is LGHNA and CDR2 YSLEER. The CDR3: CASSQDTGSYEQYF. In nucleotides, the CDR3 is TGCGCCAGCAGCCAAGATACAGGGTCCTACGAGCAGTACTTC.

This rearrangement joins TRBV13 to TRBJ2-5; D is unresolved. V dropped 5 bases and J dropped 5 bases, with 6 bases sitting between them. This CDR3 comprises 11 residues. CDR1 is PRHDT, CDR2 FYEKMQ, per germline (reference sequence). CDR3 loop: CASSVNETQYF. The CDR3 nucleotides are TGTGCCAGCAGCGTTAACGAGACCCAGTACTTC.

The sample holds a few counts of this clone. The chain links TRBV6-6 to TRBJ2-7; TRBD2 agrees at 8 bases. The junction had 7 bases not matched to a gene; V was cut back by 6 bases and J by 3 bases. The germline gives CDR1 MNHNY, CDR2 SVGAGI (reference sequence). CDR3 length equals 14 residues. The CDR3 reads CASRPGLGYYEQYF. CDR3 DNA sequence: TGTGCCAGCAGACCGGGACTAGGCTACTACGAGCAGTACTTC.

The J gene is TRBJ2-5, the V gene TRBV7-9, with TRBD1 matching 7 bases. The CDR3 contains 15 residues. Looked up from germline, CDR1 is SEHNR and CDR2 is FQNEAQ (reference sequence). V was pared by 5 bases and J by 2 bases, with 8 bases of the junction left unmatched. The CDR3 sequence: CASSPPDRSQETQYF. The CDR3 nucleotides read TGTGCCAGCAGCCCCCCGGACAGGTCGCAAGAGACCCAGTACTTC.

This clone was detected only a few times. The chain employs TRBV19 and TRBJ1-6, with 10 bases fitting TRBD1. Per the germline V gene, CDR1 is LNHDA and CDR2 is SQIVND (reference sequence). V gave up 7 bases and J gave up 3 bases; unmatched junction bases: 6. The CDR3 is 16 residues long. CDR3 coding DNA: TGTGCCAGTAAAGGACAGGGGGTTGTCTATAATTCACCCCTCCACTTT. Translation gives CASKGQGVVYNSPLHF.

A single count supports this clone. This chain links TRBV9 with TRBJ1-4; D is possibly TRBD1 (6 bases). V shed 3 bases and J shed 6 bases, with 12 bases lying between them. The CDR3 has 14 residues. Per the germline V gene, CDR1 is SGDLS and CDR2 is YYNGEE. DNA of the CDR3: TGTGCCAGCAGCGAACAGGGATTGGATGAAAAACTGTTTTTT. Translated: CASSEQGLDEKLFF.

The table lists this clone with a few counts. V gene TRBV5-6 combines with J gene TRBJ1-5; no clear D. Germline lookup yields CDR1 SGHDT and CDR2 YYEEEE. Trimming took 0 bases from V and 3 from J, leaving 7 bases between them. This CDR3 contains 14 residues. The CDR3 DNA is TGTGCCAGCAGCTTGGGGCCAGACAATCAGCCCCAGCATTTT. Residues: CASSLGPDNQPQHF.